This T cell receptor beta chain is from a study of shared clonotypes between healthy human individuals. The authors' processing: ImmunoSEQ junction-only sequences lacked quality scores, so their filtering differed. Produced via immunoSEQ multiplex PCR; TCRdb's table is partial and in-frame only. V, J and clone size are those of that table, while D and trimming were read from the DNA. The sample lists 950,000 to 1,100,000 clones; around 78% were seen once. The CDR3 has 15 amino acids. Germline CDR1 is SGHTA and CDR2 is FQGNSA. Trimming took off 2 bases at V and 1 base at J, with 11 bases between the two ends. Investigators divided CD4+ cells into CD45RA+ naive and CD45RA-negative memory subsets.

The sequenced material came from memory CD4+ T cells from PBMCs. As for subset: CD45RA-negative fraction. The V and J genes are TRBV7-2 and TRBJ2-5; tentatively, D is TRBD1 (5 bases). The clonotype originates from a man aged 18 to 30 in good health. Some clones in this sample may be carry-over from other donors' samples. Written as DNA, the CDR3 is TGTGCCAGCAGCTTATACTACCAGGGCCAAGAGACCCAGTACTTC. Its translation: CASSLYYQGQETQYF.